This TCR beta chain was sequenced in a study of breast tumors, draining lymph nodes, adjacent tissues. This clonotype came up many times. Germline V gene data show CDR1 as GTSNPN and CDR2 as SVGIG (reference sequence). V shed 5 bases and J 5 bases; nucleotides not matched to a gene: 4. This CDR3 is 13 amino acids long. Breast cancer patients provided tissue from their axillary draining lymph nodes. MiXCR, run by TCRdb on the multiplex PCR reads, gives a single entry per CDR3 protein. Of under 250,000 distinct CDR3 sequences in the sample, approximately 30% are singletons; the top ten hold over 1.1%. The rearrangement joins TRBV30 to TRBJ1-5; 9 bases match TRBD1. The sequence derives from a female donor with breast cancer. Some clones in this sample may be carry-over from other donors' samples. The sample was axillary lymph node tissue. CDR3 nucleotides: TGTGCCTGGGGGACAGGGTTCGATCAGCCCCAGCATTTT. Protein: CAWGTGFDQPQHF.